The 3 T cell receptor beta chains given below trace back to one sample, sequenced in a study of somatic mutations in cytotoxic T cells in rheumatoid arthritis. Here immunoSEQ multiplex PCR was the method, and the copy in TCRdb shows in-frame clones only, minus some. Among some 26,000 clones, roughly 87% were seen once, and the ten largest hold 5.2%. Sequenced sample: CD8+ T cells sorted from blood. Source of these receptors: a man aged 45-60 years in good health.

The count of this clone is one. The chain uses TRBV27 and TRBJ1-1; a weak D match, TRBD1 (5 bases). CDR1 is MNHEY, CDR2 SMNVEV, per germline (reference sequence). CDR3 length equals 15 residues. V lost 6 bases and J 0 bases, leaving 14 bases between the germline ends. DNA for the CDR3: TGTGCCAGCAGCTCGGACGGGGCAATGAACACTGAAGCTTTCTTT. Residues: CASSSDGAMNTEAFF.

This clone has only a few counts. The chain links TRBV7-9 to TRBJ2-7; TRBD2 might be the D (6 bases). Trimming left V 2 bases short and J 2 bases short, with 10 bases between. Per germline, CDR1 SEHNR and CDR2 FQNEAQ (reference sequence). The CDR3 has 14 residues. The CDR3 spells CASSLPGSAYEQYF. CDR3 DNA sequence: TGTGCCAGCAGCTTACCCGGGAGCGCCTACGAGCAGTACTTC.

This rearrangement joins TRBV5-1 to TRBJ2-1, with TRBD2 matching over 12 bases. The ends lost 2 bases at V and 7 bases at J; junction bases unmatched: 4. Germline values: CDR1 SGHRS, CDR2 YFSETQ. The CDR3 totals 15 residues. The CDR3 sequence: CASSFYGLAGNEQFF. In nucleotides, the CDR3 is TGCGCCAGCAGCTTCTACGGACTAGCGGGAAATGAGCAGTTCTTC.